Presented here are 16 T cell receptor beta chains from one specimen sequenced in a study of vaccination and CD4 T cells after COVID-19. Cultured CD4+ T cells had their DNA profiled by the Oncomine TCR Beta short-read assay. TCRdb redid the calling of the PCR reads with MiXCR, one entry per CDR3 protein. The data show around 4,000 distinct CDR3 sequences, with roughly 19% seen just once and 15% held by the top ten. Antigen specificity for these receptors is unknown. Treatment denoted: roughly 10-day PBMC culture with coronavirus spike peptide pools or control peptides (ViraFEST assay). The sample taken for sequencing was CD4+ T cells from blood, cultured in vitro. The source of these receptors is a human donor who had recovered from COVID-19.

By proportion, this clonotype is medium-sized. V gene TRBV21-1 combines with J gene TRBJ1-6. TRBV21-1 is deemed a pseudogene. CDR3 length: 15 amino acids. The CDR3 here is CASSKHSSYNSPLHF. As DNA, the CDR3 is TGTGCCAGCAGCAAGCATAGCTCCTATAATTCACCCCTCCACTTT.

By its share, this clonotype is medium-sized. The chain uses TRBV30 and TRBJ2-1; D perhaps matches TRBD2 (7 bases). Germline assignment: CDR1 GTSNPN and CDR2 SVGIG (reference sequence). This CDR3 is built from 16 residues. The V end was cut by 2 bases, the J end by 9 bases, with 23 bases between. CDR3 bases: TGTGCCTGGAGTCATCGTTCGGGGGGCATGCATGGTGAGCAGTTCTTC. Translation: CAWSHRSGGMHGEQFF.

This clonotype showed up just a few times. The gene calls are TRBV15 and TRBJ2-7; D uncertain. The V end lost 0 bases, the J end lost 1 base, and 10 bases lay between the germline ends. CDR1 LNHNV and CDR2 YYDKDF come from the germline V gene (reference sequence). The CDR3 consists of 15 residues. The CDR3 protein is CATSREGRKSYEQYF. The DNA of the CDR3 is TGTGCCACCAGCAGAGAGGGCAGGAAGTCCTACGAGCAGTACTTC.

This clonotype was seen a few times. The V call is TRBV7-2, the J call TRBJ2-7, with 8 nucleotides matching TRBD1. This CDR3 spans 17 amino acids. J gave up 3 bases and V 1 base, and 11 bases lay outside the gene matches. Looked up from germline, CDR1 is SGHTA and CDR2 is FQGNSA. CDR3 nucleotides: TGTGCCAGCAGCTTAGAAGCCCAGGGGGCGCAGAACTACGAGCAGTACTTC. As protein: CASSLEAQGAQNYEQYF. Full variable domain (outside the CDR3, taken from reference TRBV7-2 and TRBJ2-7): GAGVSQSPSNKVTEKGKDVELRCDPISGHTALYWYRQSLGQGLEFLIYFQGNSAPDKSGLPSDRFSAERTGGSVSTLTIQRTQQEDSAVYLCASSLEAQGAQNYEQYFGPGTRLTVT.

This clonotype was counted a few times. The chain couples TRBV7-8 to TRBJ1-5; 7 bases align to TRBD1. With 4 bases clipped from V and 5 bases from J, the junction kept 5 bases outside the gene matches. The CDR3 runs 14 residues. Germline V gives CDR1 SGHVS, CDR2 FQNEAQ. The CDR3 region is CASSYTGDYQPQHF. The CDR3 bases are TGTGCCAGCAGCTATACAGGGGATTATCAGCCCCAGCATTTT.

The chain couples TRBV6-1 to TRBJ1-2, with TRBD1 matching over 10 bases. From germline, CDR1 is MNHNS and CDR2 SASEGT. CDR3 length equals 15 residues. V was pared by 3 bases and J by 5 bases, with 6 bases of the junction left unmatched. CDR3 sequence reads: CASSDEGQGRYGYTF. The CDR3 DNA is TGTGCCAGCAGTGACGAGGGACAGGGGAGGTATGGCTACACCTTC.

This clonotype rates as large. The J gene is TRBJ2-7, the V gene TRBV29-1, with 7 bases that match TRBD1. J lost 2 bases, V lost 4 bases, and 2 bases had no gene match. CDR3 size: 12 residues. Germline CDR1 SQVTM, CDR2 ANQGSEA. The CDR3 DNA sequence: TGCAGCGTTGCGAGGGGGCCCTACGAGCAGTACTTC. Translation gives CSVARGPYEQYF.

This clonotype was counted once. The J gene is TRBJ1-2, the V gene TRBV3-1; D remains unclear. Trimming took 0 bases from V and 2 from J, leaving 10 bases between them. Looked up from germline, CDR1 is LGHDT and CDR2 is YNNKEL (reference sequence). The CDR3 is 15 amino acids. The DNA for the CDR3 is TGTGCCAGCAGCCAAGATTTCGGCCCCAACTATGGCTACACCTTC. It translates to CASSQDFGPNYGYTF. Together with reference TRBV3-1 and TRBJ1-2, the CDR3 gives the full variable domain: DTAVSQTPKYLVTQMGNDKSIKCEQNLGHDTMYWYKQDSKKFLKIMFSYNNKELIINETVPNRFSPKSPDKAHLNLHINSLELGDSAVYFCASSQDFGPNYGYTFGSGTRLTVV.

By proportion, this clonotype is medium-sized. The chain couples TRBV5-4 to TRBJ1-6, with 8 positions matching TRBD1. The CDR3 consists of 14 residues. The germline V gene has CDR1 SGHNT and CDR2 YYREEE (reference sequence). The V segment lost 0 bases and the J segment 8 bases; nucleotides outside the gene matches: 1. CDR3 region: CASSLGDRHSPLHF. The DNA of the CDR3 is TGTGCCAGCAGCTTGGGGGACAGGCATTCACCCCTCCACTTT.

This rearrangement joins TRBV15 to TRBJ2-6; D gene ambiguous. The CDR3 runs to 16 residues. In germline, CDR1 is LNHNV, CDR2 YYDKDF (reference sequence). The V gene lost 4 bases and the J gene lost 0 bases, with 10 bases spanning the gap. The CDR3 spells CATSKPGASGANVLTF. The CDR3 DNA is TGTGCCACCAGCAAACCTGGCGCCTCTGGGGCCAACGTCCTGACTTTC.

This clonotype was observed a few times. The chain uses TRBV15 and TRBJ1-1, with a tentative D call TRBD1 (6 bases). V was cut by 0 bases and J by 4 bases, with 18 bases left in between. The CDR3 has 17 amino acids. In germline, CDR1 is LNHNV, CDR2 YYDKDF (reference sequence). DNA of the CDR3: TGTGCCACCAGCAGAGATATACTCTCAGGGGCAAGCACTGAAGCTTTCTTT. Its protein is CATSRDILSGASTEAFF.

This sequence joins TRBV30 and TRBJ1-5; TRBD1 is a possible D gene (6 bases). This CDR3 comprises 13 residues. Germline-derived CDR1 and CDR2 are GTSNPN and SVGIG (reference sequence). The ends were cut back, 1 base at V and 4 bases at J, with 8 bases in the middle. CDR3 protein: CAWSAQGNQPQHF. The CDR3 DNA sequence: TGTGCCTGGAGTGCGCAGGGGAATCAGCCCCAGCATTTT.

This clonotype was detected only a few times. The J gene is TRBJ1-2, the V gene TRBV18; unclear D gene. V lost 2 bases to trimming and J lost 5 bases, with 12 bases between them. The CDR3 sequence is 14 residues long. The germline CDR1 and CDR2 sequences are KGHSH and LQKENI. The CDR3 bases are TGTGCCAGCTCACCAAGGGAGTTTACTTATGGCTACACCTTC. This codes for CASSPREFTYGYTF.

The chain couples TRBV6-5 to TRBJ2-3, with 7 bases identical to TRBD1. The CDR3 spans 15 residues. The V gene end was trimmed by 4 bases and the J gene end by 3 bases; junction bases not matched to a gene: 7. Germline lookup yields CDR1 MNHEY and CDR2 SVGAGI. The CDR3 bases are TGTGCCAGCAGTTTTGGGACAGCCCGGACAGATACGCAGTATTTT. It specifies CASSFGTARTDTQYF.

This clonotype was seen only a few times. CDR3 region: CASSPHPRGGLSSNEQFF. The CDR3 nucleotides are TGTGCCAGCAGCCCGCACCCGCGGGGGGGCCTCTCGAGCAATGAGCAGTTCTTC. The chain has TRBV7-3 and TRBJ2-1, with TRBD2 matching over 9 bases. Unmatched junction bases numbered 17, after V lost 5 bases and J lost 6 bases. The germline CDR1 and CDR2 sequences are SGHTA and FQGTGA. This CDR3 has 18 residues.

This rearrangement joins TRBV9 to TRBJ1-6, with D perhaps matching TRBD1 (5 bases). Germline CDR1 reads SGDLS; CDR2 reads YYNGEE. Trimming pared 2 bases from V and 7 bases from J, leaving 10 bases between. The length of the CDR3 is 14 residues. Written as DNA, the CDR3 is TGTGCCAGCAGCGTGACAGATTTGAATTCACCCCTCCACTTT. Translating it yields CASSVTDLNSPLHF.